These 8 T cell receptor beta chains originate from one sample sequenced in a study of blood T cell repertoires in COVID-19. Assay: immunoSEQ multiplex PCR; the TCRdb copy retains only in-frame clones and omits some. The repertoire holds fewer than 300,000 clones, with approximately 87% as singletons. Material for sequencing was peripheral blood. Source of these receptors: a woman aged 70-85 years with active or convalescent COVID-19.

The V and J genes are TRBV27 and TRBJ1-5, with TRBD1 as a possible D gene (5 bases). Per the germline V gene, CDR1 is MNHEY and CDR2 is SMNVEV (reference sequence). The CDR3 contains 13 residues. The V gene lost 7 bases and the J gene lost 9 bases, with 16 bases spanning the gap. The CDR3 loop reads CASTPTAGLPQHF. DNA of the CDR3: TGTGCCAGCACCCCTACGGCGGGACTGCCCCAGCATTTT.

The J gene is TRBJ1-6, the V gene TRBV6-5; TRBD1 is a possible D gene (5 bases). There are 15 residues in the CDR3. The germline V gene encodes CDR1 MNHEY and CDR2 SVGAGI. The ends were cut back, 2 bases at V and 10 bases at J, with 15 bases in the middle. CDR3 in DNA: TGTGCCAGCAGTTACGGCGACAGTCGGTGGTCACCCCTCCACTTT. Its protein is CASSYGDSRWSPLHF.

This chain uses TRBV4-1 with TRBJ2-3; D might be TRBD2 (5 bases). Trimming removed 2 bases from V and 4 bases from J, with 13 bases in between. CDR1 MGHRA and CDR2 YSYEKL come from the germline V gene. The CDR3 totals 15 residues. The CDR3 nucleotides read TGCGCCAGCAGCCAAAGCTCGGACTTTGCAGATACGCAGTATTTT. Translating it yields CASSQSSDFADTQYF.

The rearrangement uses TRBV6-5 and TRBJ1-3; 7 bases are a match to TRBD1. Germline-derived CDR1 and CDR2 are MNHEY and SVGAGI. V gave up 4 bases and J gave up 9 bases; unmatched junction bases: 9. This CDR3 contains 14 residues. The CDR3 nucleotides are TGTGCCAGCAGTTGGGACAGATACTTGGGCACCATATATTTT. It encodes CASSWDRYLGTIYF.

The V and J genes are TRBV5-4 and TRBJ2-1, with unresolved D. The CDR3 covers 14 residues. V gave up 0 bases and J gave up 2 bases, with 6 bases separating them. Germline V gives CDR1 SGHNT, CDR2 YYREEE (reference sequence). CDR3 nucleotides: TGTGCCAGCAGCTTGGATGCGACCTACAATGAGCAGTTCTTC. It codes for CASSLDATYNEQFF.

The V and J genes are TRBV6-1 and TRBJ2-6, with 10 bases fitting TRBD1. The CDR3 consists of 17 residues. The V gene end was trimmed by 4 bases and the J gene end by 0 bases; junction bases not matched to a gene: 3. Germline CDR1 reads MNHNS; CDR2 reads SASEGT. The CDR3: CASSGGTGVSGANVLTF. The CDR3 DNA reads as TGTGCCAGCAGTGGCGGGACAGGGGTCTCTGGGGCCAACGTCCTGACTTTC.

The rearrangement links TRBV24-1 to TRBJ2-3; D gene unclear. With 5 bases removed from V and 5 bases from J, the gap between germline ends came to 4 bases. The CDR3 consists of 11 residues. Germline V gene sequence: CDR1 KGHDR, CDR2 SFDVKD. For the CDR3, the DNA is TGTGCCACCAGTGTAGAAGATACGCAGTATTTT. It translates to CATSVEDTQYF.

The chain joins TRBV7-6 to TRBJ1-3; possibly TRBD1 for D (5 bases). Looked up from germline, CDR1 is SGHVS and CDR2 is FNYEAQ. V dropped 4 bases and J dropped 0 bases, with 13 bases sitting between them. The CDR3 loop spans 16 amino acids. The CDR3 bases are TGTGCCAGCAGCTCAAGCTGGGGCCGCTCTGGAAACACCATATATTTT. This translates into CASSSSWGRSGNTIYF.